This TCR beta chain was obtained from a study of response to subunit inactivated influenza vaccine. Study-wide findings and caveats: The authors put forward the suggestion that each seasonal influenza vaccination may bring in only a limited number of new T cells.

This clonotype turned up a few times. Antigen: not known. TCRdb redid the calling of the RT-PCR reads with MiXCR, one entry per CDR3 protein. There are about 700,000 distinct CDR3 sequences in the sample; more than 11% occur only once, and 6% to 8% lies in the top ten. The CDR3 extends over 16 amino acids. V shed 4 bases, J shed 4 bases, and the junction held 11 bases outside the gene matches. Looked up from germline, CDR1 is SGHRS and CDR2 is YFSETQ. This chain connects TRBV5-1 to TRBJ2-1; TRBD2 agrees at 7 bases. Material: PBMCs from blood, obtained 14 days before vaccination. The receptor comes from a man aged 50 to 60 who received an inactivated influenza vaccine. In DNA, the CDR3 is TGCGCCAGCAGCCTGGGGACTACAGTACCATACAATGAGCAGTTCTTC. Encoded protein: CASSLGTTVPYNEQFF.